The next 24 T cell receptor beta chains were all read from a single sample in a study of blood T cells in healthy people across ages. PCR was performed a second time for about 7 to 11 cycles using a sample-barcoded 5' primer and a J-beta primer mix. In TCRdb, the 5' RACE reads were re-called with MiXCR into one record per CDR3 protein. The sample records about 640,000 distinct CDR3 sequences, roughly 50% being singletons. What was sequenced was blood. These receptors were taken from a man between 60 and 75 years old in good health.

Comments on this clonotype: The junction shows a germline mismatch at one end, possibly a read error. The CDR3: CASTPNRSSGCTF. CDR3 in DNA: TGTGCCAGCACCCCGAATAGGTCCAGTGGCTGCACCTTC. The chain is built from TRBV12-3 or TRBV12-4 and TRBJ1-2, with D unresolved. CDR3 length: 13 amino acids.

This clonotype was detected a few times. CDR3 DNA sequence: TGTGCCAGCAGCGTCGGGACTAGCGGGCAAGAGACCCAGTACTTC. Translating gives CASSVGTSGQETQYF. The genes are TRBV7-9 and TRBJ2-5; 12 nucleotides line up with TRBD2. The junction had 3 bases not matched to a gene; V was cut back by 5 bases and J by 2 bases. CDR1 and CDR2 (germline): SEHNR, FQNEAQ (reference sequence). The CDR3 loop spans 15 amino acids.

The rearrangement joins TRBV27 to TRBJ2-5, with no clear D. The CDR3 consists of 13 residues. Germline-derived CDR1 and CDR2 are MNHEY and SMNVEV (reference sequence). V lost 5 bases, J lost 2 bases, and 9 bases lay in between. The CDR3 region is CASSINRQETQYF. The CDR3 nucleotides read TGTGCCAGCAGTATAAACAGACAAGAGACCCAGTACTTC.

CDR3 loop: CASSLIPGAGEQYF. Written as DNA, the CDR3 is TGCGCCAGCAGCTTAATCCCAGGGGCGGGGGAGCAGTACTTC. The chain uses TRBV5-1 and TRBJ2-7; D tentatively reads TRBD1 or TRBD2 (6 bases each). Germline V lookup: CDR1 SGHRS, CDR2 YFSETQ. V was shortened by 2 bases and J by 7 bases, with 16 bases between the two germline ends. The CDR3 is made up of 14 amino acids. Variable domain in full (rest from reference TRBV5-1 and TRBJ2-7): KAGVTQTPRYLIKTRGQQVTLSCSPISGHRSVSWYQQTPGQGLQFLFEYFSETQRNKGNFPGRFSGRQFSNSRSEMNVSTLELGDSALYLCASSLIPGAGEQYFGPGTRLTVT.

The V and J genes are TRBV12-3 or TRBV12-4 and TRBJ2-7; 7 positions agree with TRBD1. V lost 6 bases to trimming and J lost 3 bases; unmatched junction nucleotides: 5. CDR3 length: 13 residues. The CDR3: CASSPNRGYEQYF. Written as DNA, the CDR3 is TGTGCCAGCAGCCCGAACAGGGGCTACGAGCAGTACTTC.

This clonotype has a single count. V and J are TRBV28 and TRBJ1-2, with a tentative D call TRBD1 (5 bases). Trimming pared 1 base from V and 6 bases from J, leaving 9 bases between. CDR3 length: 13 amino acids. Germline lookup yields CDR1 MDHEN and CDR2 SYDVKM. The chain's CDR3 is CASSLSAGNGYTF. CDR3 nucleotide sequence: TGTGCCAGCAGTTTATCGGCAGGGAATGGCTACACCTTC.

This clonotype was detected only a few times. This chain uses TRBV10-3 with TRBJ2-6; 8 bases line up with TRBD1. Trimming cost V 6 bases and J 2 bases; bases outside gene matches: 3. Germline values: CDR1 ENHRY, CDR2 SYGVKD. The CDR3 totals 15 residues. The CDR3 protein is CAIRSGGAGANVLTF. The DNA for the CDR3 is TGTGCCATCAGATCAGGGGGCGCTGGGGCCAACGTCCTGACTTTC.

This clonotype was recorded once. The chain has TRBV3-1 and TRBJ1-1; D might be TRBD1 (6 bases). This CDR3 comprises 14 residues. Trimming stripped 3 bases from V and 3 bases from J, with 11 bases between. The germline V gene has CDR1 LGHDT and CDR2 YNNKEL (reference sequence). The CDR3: CASSQGAPDTEAFF. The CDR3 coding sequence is TGTGCCAGCAGCCAGGGGGCCCCGGACACTGAAGCTTTCTTT.

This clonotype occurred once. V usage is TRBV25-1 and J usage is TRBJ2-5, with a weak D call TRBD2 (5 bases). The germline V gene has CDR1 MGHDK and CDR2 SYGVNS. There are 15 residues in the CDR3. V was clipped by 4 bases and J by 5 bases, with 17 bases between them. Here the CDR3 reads CASSGGFGIGETQYF. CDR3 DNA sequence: TGTGCCAGCAGTGGGGGTTTCGGGATAGGGGAGACCCAGTACTTC. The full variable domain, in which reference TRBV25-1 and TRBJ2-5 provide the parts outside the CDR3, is EADIYQTPRYLVIGTGKKITLECSQTMGHDKMYWYQQDPGMELHLIHYSYGVNSTEKGDLSSESTVSRIRTEHFPLTLESARPSHTSQYLCASSGGFGIGETQYFGPGTRLLVL.

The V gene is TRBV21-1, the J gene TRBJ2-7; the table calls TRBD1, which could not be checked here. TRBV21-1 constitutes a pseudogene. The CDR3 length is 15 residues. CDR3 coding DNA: TGTGCCAGCAGCAAAGAGGGCCGGACAGACTACGAGCAGTACTTC. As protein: CASSKEGRTDYEQYF.

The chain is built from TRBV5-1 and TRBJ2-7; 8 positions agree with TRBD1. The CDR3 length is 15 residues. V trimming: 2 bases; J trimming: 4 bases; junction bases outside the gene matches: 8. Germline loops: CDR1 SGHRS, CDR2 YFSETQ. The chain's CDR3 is CASSFQGARGYEQYF. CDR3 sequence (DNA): TGCGCCAGCAGCTTCCAGGGGGCAAGGGGTTACGAGCAGTACTTC.

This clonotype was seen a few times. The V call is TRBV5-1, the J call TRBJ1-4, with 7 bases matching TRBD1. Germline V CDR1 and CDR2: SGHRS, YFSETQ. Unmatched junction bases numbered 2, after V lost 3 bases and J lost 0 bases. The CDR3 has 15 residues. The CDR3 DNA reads TGCGCCAGCAGCTCAGGGACAGCAACTAATGAAAAACTGTTTTTT. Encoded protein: CASSSGTATNEKLFF.

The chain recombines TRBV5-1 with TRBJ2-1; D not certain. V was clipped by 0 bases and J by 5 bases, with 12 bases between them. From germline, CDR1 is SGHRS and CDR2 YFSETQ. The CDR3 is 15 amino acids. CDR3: CASSLVPGYHNEQFF. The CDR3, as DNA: TGCGCCAGCAGCTTGGTTCCGGGTTACCACAATGAGCAGTTCTTC.

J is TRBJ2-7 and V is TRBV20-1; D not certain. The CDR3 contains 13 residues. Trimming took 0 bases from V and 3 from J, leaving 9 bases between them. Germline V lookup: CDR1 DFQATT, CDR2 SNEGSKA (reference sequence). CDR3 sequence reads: CSARDPGNYEQYF. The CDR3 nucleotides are TGCAGTGCTAGAGATCCGGGCAACTACGAGCAGTACTTC.

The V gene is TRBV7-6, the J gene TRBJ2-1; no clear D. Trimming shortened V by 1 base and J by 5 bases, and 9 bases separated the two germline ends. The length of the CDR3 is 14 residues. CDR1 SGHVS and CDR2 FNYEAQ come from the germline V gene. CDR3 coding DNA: TGTGCCAGCAGCTTAGGACTGAGAGACAATGAGCAGTTCTTC. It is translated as CASSLGLRDNEQFF.

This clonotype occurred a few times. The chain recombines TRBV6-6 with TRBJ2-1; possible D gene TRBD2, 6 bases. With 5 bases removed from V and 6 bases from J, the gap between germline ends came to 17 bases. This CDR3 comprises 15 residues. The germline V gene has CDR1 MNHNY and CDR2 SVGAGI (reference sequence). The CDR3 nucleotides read TGTGCCAGCAGTACGGGACTTTTCCCCCCCAATGAGCAGTTCTTC. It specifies CASSTGLFPPNEQFF.

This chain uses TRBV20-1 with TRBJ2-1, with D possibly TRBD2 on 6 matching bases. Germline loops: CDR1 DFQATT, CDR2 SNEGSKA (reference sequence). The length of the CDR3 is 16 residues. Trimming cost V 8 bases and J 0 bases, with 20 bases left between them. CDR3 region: CSPRSDAGSSYNEQFF. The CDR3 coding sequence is TGCAGTCCGAGGTCCGATGCGGGGAGCTCCTACAATGAGCAGTTCTTC.

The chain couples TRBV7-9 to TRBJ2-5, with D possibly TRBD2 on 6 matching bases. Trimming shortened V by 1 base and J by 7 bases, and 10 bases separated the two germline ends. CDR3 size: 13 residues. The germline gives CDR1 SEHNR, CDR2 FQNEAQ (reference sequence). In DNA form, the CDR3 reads TGTGCCAGCAGCTTAGTCGGGAGCGGGACCCAGTACTTC. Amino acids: CASSLVGSGTQYF.

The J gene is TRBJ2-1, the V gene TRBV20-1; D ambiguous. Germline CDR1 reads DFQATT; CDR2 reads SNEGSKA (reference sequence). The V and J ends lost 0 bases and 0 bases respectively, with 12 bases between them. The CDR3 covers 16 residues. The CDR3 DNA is TGCAGTGCTAGAGATCGCGCGGAGAGCTCCTACAATGAGCAGTTCTTC. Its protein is CSARDRAESSYNEQFF.

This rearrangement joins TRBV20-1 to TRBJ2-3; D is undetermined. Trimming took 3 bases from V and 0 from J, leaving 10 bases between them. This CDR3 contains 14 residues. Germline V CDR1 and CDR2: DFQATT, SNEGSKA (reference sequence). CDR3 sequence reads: CSASQDDSTDTQYF. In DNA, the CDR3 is TGCAGTGCTAGTCAGGACGACAGCACAGATACGCAGTATTTT.

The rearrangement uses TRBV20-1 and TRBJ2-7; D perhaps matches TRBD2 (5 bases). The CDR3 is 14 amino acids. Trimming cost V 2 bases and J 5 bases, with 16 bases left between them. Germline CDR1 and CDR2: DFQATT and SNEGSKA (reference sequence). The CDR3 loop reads CSARSSRAGDEQYF. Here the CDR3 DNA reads TGCAGTGCTAGAAGTAGCCGGGCGGGTGACGAGCAGTACTTC.

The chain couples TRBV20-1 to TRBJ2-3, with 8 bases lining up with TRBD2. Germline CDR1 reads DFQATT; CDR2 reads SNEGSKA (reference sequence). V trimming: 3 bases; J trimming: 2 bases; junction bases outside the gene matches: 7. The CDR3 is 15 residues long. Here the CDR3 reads CSASRGGFYTDTQYF. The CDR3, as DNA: TGCAGTGCTAGTCGCGGGGGGTTTTACACAGATACGCAGTATTTT.

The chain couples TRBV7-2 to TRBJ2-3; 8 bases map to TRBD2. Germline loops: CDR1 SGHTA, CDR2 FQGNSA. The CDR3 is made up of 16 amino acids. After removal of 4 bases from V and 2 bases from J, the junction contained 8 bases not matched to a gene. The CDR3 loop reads CASSSGLAGYTDTQYF. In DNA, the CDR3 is TGTGCCAGCAGCTCCGGACTAGCCGGATACACAGATACGCAGTATTTT. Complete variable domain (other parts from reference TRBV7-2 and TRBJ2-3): GAGVSQSPSNKVTEKGKDVELRCDPISGHTALYWYRQSLGQGLEFLIYFQGNSAPDKSGLPSDRFSAERTGGSVSTLTIQRTQQEDSAVYLCASSSGLAGYTDTQYFGPGTRLTVL.

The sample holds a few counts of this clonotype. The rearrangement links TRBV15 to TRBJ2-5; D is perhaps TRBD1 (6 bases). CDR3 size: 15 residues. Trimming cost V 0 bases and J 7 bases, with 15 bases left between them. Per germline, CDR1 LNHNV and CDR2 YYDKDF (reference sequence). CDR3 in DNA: TGTGCCACCAGCAGAGATCAGGGGACGGAGAGGACCCAGTACTTC. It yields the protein CATSRDQGTERTQYF.